A single sample is the source of the 26 T cell receptor beta chains below, sequenced in a study of T and B cells in COVID-19 patients. Blood genomic DNA input for TRB amplification was about 240-500 ng. TRB rearrangements were amplified by multiplex PCR with BIOMED2 TRB-A/B primers. A single record per CDR3 protein comes from TCRdb applying MiXCR to the multiplex PCR reads. This table has some 970 distinct CDR3 sequences, under 20% appearing once. What was sequenced was blood. The receptors stem from a human donor with active COVID-19.

Concerning this clonotype itself: Just one base apart from a much larger clone, this may be a read error. The chain combines TRBV10-3 with TRBJ1-1; 8 bases are shared with TRBD1. Germline CDR1 is ENHRY and CDR2 is SYGVKD. The V and J ends lost 4 bases and 0 bases, in that order; junction bases with no gene match: 4. This CDR3 spans 15 amino acids. In nucleotides, the CDR3 is TGTGCCATCAGTGTGGGACAGGATTTGAACACTGAAGCTTTCTTT. This sequence encodes CAISVGQDLNTEAFF.

By frequency in the sample, this clonotype is medium-sized. The chain carries TRBV6-1 and TRBJ2-3, with 8 bases that match TRBD1. Germline values: CDR1 MNHNS, CDR2 SASEGT. V shed 6 bases, J shed 4 bases, and the junction held 9 bases outside the gene matches. CDR3 length: 15 residues. CDR3 coding DNA: TGTGCCAGCAGAAAAGGACAGGGATTATCAGATACGCAGTATTTT. Translated, it gives CASRKGQGLSDTQYF.

In this sample, this clonotype turned up once. Since a much larger clone is just one base distant, this may be a read error. V gene TRBV4-3 combines with J gene TRBJ2-1; 7 bases map to TRBD1. The CDR3 spans 15 residues. The J segment lost 6 bases and the V segment lost 4 bases, leaving 9 bases of the junction unmatched. Germline CDR1 and CDR2: LGHNA and YSLEER. CDR3 nucleotides: TGCGCCAGCAGCCTCCGACAGGGATGGGGCAATGAGCAGTTCTTC. This sequence encodes CASSLRQGWGNEQFF.

The rearrangement links TRBV20-1 to TRBJ1-6, with D maybe TRBD1 (6 bases). Germline V gene data show CDR1 as DFQATT and CDR2 as SNEGSKA (reference sequence). This CDR3 contains 17 residues. Trimming left V 2 bases short and J 0 bases short, with 14 bases between. The chain's CDR3 is CSARRGGGGSYNSPLHF. The DNA for the CDR3 is TGCAGTGCTAGAAGAGGGGGAGGCGGCTCCTATAATTCACCCCTCCACTTT.

By proportion, this clonotype is medium-sized (0.01 to 0.1%). The chain links TRBV5-4 to TRBJ1-2; the match to TRBD1 covers 8 bases. V lost 5 bases and J lost 5; bases outside the gene matches: 11. This CDR3 contains 15 residues. CDR1 and CDR2 from the germline V gene are SGHNT and YYREEE (reference sequence). The CDR3 here is CASRRQGLVGYGYTF. As DNA, the CDR3 is TGTGCCAGCAGGCGACAGGGGCTGGTGGGGTATGGCTACACCTTC.

This clonotype is categorized as medium-sized (0.01 to 0.1%). The chain is built from TRBV7-9 and TRBJ2-2; D uncertain. This CDR3 is built from 13 residues. Germline V gene sequence: CDR1 SEHNR, CDR2 FQNEAQ (reference sequence). V lost 0 bases and J 6 bases, leaving 5 bases between the germline ends. The CDR3 region is CASSLAMAGELFF. DNA for the CDR3: TGTGCCAGCAGCTTAGCTATGGCCGGGGAGCTGTTTTTT.

This clonotype was counted between two and nine times. The rearrangement links TRBV20-1 to TRBJ1-5, with a tentative D call TRBD1 (6 bases). V was cut by 3 bases and J by 1 base, with 16 bases left in between. Germline loops: CDR1 DFQATT, CDR2 SNEGSKA (reference sequence). This CDR3 is built from 16 residues. The CDR3 sequence is CSASDTGYRSNQPQHF. The CDR3 coding sequence is TGCAGTGCTAGTGATACAGGGTATCGGAGCAATCAGCCCCAGCATTTT.

Within the sample, this clonotype is large. This chain joins TRBV19 and TRBJ1-3; D is ambiguous. In germline, CDR1 is LNHDA, CDR2 SQIVND (reference sequence). CDR3 length: 14 residues. Trimming pared 3 bases from V and 4 bases from J, leaving 10 bases between. CDR3 bases: TGTGCCAGTAGTATTAGCGGCAGGGGAAACACCATATATTTT. It encodes CASSISGRGNTIYF.

This clonotype was observed a handful of times. The chain combines TRBV2 with TRBJ1-4; a possible D gene is TRBD1 (6 bases). Germline values: CDR1 SNHLY, CDR2 FYNNEI. This CDR3 region has 14 residues. The germline V and J ends were trimmed by 4 bases and 8 bases, with 14 bases remaining between them. CDR3 protein: CASSAGEVNEKLFF. The CDR3 DNA is TGTGCCAGCAGTGCAGGGGAAGTTAACGAAAAACTGTTTTTT.

This clonotype is labeled medium-sized. This chain links TRBV20-1 with TRBJ1-6; the match to TRBD1 covers 7 bases. Germline V CDR1 and CDR2: DFQATT, SNEGSKA (reference sequence). The CDR3 extends over 15 amino acids. With 6 bases clipped from V and 8 bases from J, the junction kept 13 bases outside the gene matches. As DNA, the CDR3 is TGCAGTGCGTCGAAACAGGGGACGGGATATTCACCCCTCCACTTT. It codes for CSASKQGTGYSPLHF.

This chain connects TRBV6-5 to TRBJ1-4, with 8 bases aligning to TRBD1. J was trimmed by 4 bases and V by 6 bases; bases with no gene match: 7. Per the germline V gene, CDR1 is MNHEY and CDR2 is SVGAGI. The CDR3 is 15 amino acids. The CDR3 protein is CASRNGQGGNEKLFF. CDR3 sequence (DNA): TGTGCCAGCAGAAACGGACAGGGTGGTAATGAAAAACTGTTTTTT.

Worth noting for this clonotype: A much larger clone lies a single base off, so this may be a read error. The chain links TRBV5-1 to TRBJ1-2; D may be TRBD1 (5 bases). From germline, CDR1 is SGHRS and CDR2 YFSETQ. V was clipped by 4 bases and J by 6 bases, with 25 bases between them. CDR3 size: 17 residues. Here the CDR3 DNA reads TGCGCCAGCAGCCGAGGTGGTTTGGGCAGGGCCCCTCATGGCTACACCTTC. It encodes CASSRGGLGRAPHGYTF.

In nucleotides, the CDR3 is TGTGCCAGCAGTAGAGGACTAGCGGGGGCTTTCGGGGAGCTGTTTTTT. Its translation: CASSRGLAGAFGELFF. The rearrangement links TRBV27 to TRBJ2-2, with TRBD2 identical over 13 bases. Trimming at V came to 5 bases and at J to 7 bases, leaving 7 bases not matched to a gene. Germline loops: CDR1 MNHEY, CDR2 SMNVEV (reference sequence). CDR3 length: 16 residues.

This clonotype counts as large. The chain joins TRBV6-5 to TRBJ1-1, with TRBD1 matching over 9 bases. V was clipped by 5 bases and J by 6 bases; unmatched bases: 4. The length of the CDR3 is 13 residues. CDR1 and CDR2 from the germline V gene are MNHEY and SVGAGI. CDR3 DNA: TGTGCCAGCAGTACGACAGGGGGTGCTGAAGCTTTCTTT. It encodes CASSTTGGAEAFF.

Ten or more counts support this clonotype. J is TRBJ1-1 and V is TRBV10-3, with unresolved D. In germline, CDR1 is ENHRY, CDR2 SYGVKD. This CDR3 spans 13 amino acids. V was cut by 3 bases and J by 3 bases, with 8 bases left in between. The CDR3 protein is CAISDQSYTEAFF. The CDR3 DNA sequence: TGTGCCATCAGTGATCAGTCCTACACTGAAGCTTTCTTT.

By sample share, this clonotype is large. This chain links TRBV12-3 or TRBV12-4 with TRBJ2-3; D might be TRBD2 (7 bases). The CDR3 runs 16 residues. The V end lost 1 base, the J end lost 3 bases, and 14 bases lay between the germline ends. The CDR3 reads CASSLGGGARTDTQYF. CDR3 bases: TGTGCCAGCAGTTTAGGTGGGGGGGCTCGAACAGATACGCAGTATTTT.

This clonotype is labeled medium-sized. The chain is built from TRBV4-3 and TRBJ2-1, with 11 bases that match TRBD2. Germline V lookup: CDR1 LGHNA, CDR2 YSLEER. This CDR3 region has 15 residues. With V trimmed by 3 bases and J by 4 bases, 2 bases remained unmatched. CDR3 DNA: TGCGCCAGCAGCCAGACTAGCGGGGCTTACAATGAGCAGTTCTTC. As protein: CASSQTSGAYNEQFF.

This clonotype is labeled as medium-sized. The chain is built from TRBV19 and TRBJ1-5; D unresolved. The CDR3 is 15 amino acids. The germline V gene encodes CDR1 LNHDA and CDR2 SQIVND (reference sequence). The V gene lost 5 bases and the J gene lost 6 bases, with 17 bases spanning the gap. The DNA of the CDR3 is TGTGCCAGTAGTGATTCCGGGGAGGTTGGTCAGCCCCAGCATTTT. It is translated as CASSDSGEVGQPQHF.

This sequence joins TRBV28 and TRBJ2-7, with D perhaps matching TRBD1 or TRBD2 (6 bases each). The germline V gene has CDR1 MDHEN and CDR2 SYDVKM. The CDR3 contains 12 residues. The V and J ends lost 4 bases and 7 bases respectively, with 11 bases between them. DNA of the CDR3: TGTGCCAGCAGTTGGGGGGCGCGGGAGCAGTACTTC. This encodes CASSWGAREQYF.

This clonotype counts as medium-sized. V and J are TRBV9 and TRBJ2-1; 8 nucleotides agree with TRBD2. CDR3 length: 15 amino acids. The junction had 3 bases not matched to a gene; V was cut back by 4 bases and J by 0 bases. Germline V gene data show CDR1 as SGDLS and CDR2 as YYNGEE. CDR3 region: CASSLSGSSYNEQFF. The CDR3, as DNA: TGTGCCAGCAGCCTCAGCGGGAGCTCCTACAATGAGCAGTTCTTC.

The chain is built from TRBV19 and TRBJ2-7, with D uncertain. The CDR3 is 13 amino acids. Trimming took off 9 bases at V and 2 bases at J, with 14 bases between the two ends. Germline V CDR1 and CDR2: LNHDA, SQIVND (reference sequence). The DNA of the CDR3 is TGTGCCAGCGGAAAGGACGAGACCTACGAGCAGTACTTC. It is translated as CASGKDETYEQYF.

This clonotype has only a few counts. The V gene is TRBV20-1, the J gene TRBJ2-5; 11 bases agree with TRBD2. The CDR3 extends over 18 amino acids. Germline V gives CDR1 DFQATT, CDR2 SNEGSKA (reference sequence). Trimming removed 3 bases from V and 1 base from J; junction bases left unmatched: 13. CDR3 nucleotides: TGCAGTGCTAGGGGTCGGATAGCGGGGGGGGTTCTCCAAGAGACCCAGTACTTC. It codes for CSARGRIAGGVLQETQYF.

In this sample, this clonotype is large. The V and J genes are TRBV5-4 and TRBJ2-3; 10 positions match TRBD2. The ends lost 4 bases at V and 4 bases at J; junction bases unmatched: 6. The CDR3 covers 15 residues. Germline CDR1 is SGHNT and CDR2 is YYREEE (reference sequence). For the CDR3, the DNA is TGTGCCAGCAGCCTAAGCGGGGGGGCTTCAGATACGCAGTATTTT. This gives the protein CASSLSGGASDTQYF. Full variable domain (remainder filled in from reference TRBV5-4 and TRBJ2-3): ETGVTQSPTHLIKTRGQQVTLRCSSQSGHNTVSWYQQALGQGPQFIFQYYREEENGRGNFPPRFSGLQFPNYSSELNVNALELDDSALYLCASSLSGGASDTQYFGPGTRLTVL.

This clonotype is large within its sample. In DNA form, the CDR3 reads TGTGCCAGTAGTATAGGCGGGGGCTACAATGAGCAGTTCTTC. Encoded protein: CASSIGGGYNEQFF. This chain uses TRBV19 with TRBJ2-1; TRBD2 matches at 7 bases. The CDR3 runs 14 residues. With 1 base clipped from V and 3 bases from J, the junction kept 0 bases outside the gene matches. CDR1 LNHDA and CDR2 SQIVND come from the germline V gene (reference sequence).

Judged by abundance, this clonotype is medium-sized. The V and J genes are TRBV5-4 and TRBJ1-4; D gene ambiguous. The CDR3 loop spans 15 amino acids. The germline CDR1 and CDR2 sequences are SGHNT and YYREEE (reference sequence). Deletions cut 0 bases from V and 2 bases from J, with 8 bases between. CDR3 coding DNA: TGTGCCAGCAGCTTGGCCGGTCAGACTAATGAAAAACTGTTTTTT. Its translation is CASSLAGQTNEKLFF.

CDR3 nucleotide sequence: TGTGCCAGCAGTCGACTAGCGGGGGCTTTCGGGGAGCTGTTTTTT. Amino acid sequence: CASSRLAGAFGELFF. The V call is TRBV5-6, the J call TRBJ2-2; 12 nucleotides line up with TRBD2. Germline V gene data show CDR1 as SGHDT and CDR2 as YYEEEE. The V segment lost 5 bases and the J segment 7 bases; nucleotides outside the gene matches: 6. This CDR3 has 15 amino acids.